The next 20 T cell receptor beta chains were all read from a single sample in a study of shared clonotypes between healthy human individuals. Only CD45RO-negative cells positively selected for CCR7 counted as naive CD8 cells, so terminally differentiated effector memory CD45RA+ cells were excluded. Assay: immunoSEQ multiplex PCR; the TCRdb copy retains only in-frame clones and omits some. The sample carries roughly 2 million clones, 85% to 95% recorded once. The sequenced sample was naive CD8+ T cells sorted from blood. The receptors come from a man between 18 and 35 years old in good health.

The CDR3 is CATMTLKGEKLFF. For the CDR3, the DNA is TGTGCCACCATGACACTAAAAGGAGAAAAACTGTTTTTT. The chain links TRBV28 to TRBJ1-4; D is unclear. The CDR3 runs to 13 residues. Germline CDR1 MDHEN, CDR2 SYDVKM. The ends were cut back, 10 bases at V and 8 bases at J, with 17 bases in the middle.

The J gene is TRBJ2-1, the V gene TRBV5-8, with D hard to call. This CDR3 spans 18 amino acids. The V gene lost 0 bases and the J gene lost 0 bases, with 16 bases spanning the gap. CDR1 and CDR2 (germline): SGHTS, YDEGEE. The CDR3 region is CASSLVFRDLGSYNEQFF. The CDR3 DNA sequence: TGTGCCAGCAGCTTGGTCTTCAGAGACCTGGGCTCCTACAATGAGCAGTTCTTC.

Concerning this clone: This specimen includes other DNA sequences encoding the same CDR3. The chain has TRBV7-8 and TRBJ2-1; TRBD2 aligns across 9 bases. The trim removed 5 bases at V and 0 bases at J, leaving 8 bases unmatched. The length of the CDR3 is 17 residues. Germline V gene sequence: CDR1 SGHVS, CDR2 FQNEAQ. The DNA for the CDR3 is TGTGCCAGCAGCCTGGGACTAGCAGGTAGCTCCTACAATGAGCAGTTCTTC. Its translation is CASSLGLAGSSYNEQFF.

This sequence joins TRBV29-1 and TRBJ1-2; a possible D gene is TRBD1 (5 bases). The CDR3 is made up of 14 amino acids. V was shortened by 0 bases and J by 7 bases, with 15 bases between the two germline ends. The germline gives CDR1 SQVTM, CDR2 ANQGSEA. The CDR3 loop is CSVEEVGRERGYTF. DNA of the CDR3: TGCAGCGTTGAAGAAGTGGGGCGGGAGCGTGGCTACACCTTC.

This sequence joins TRBV4-2 and TRBJ2-5; D possibly corresponds to TRBD1 (5 bases). V shed 4 bases and J shed 4 bases, with 19 bases lying between them. CDR3 size: 16 residues. Germline CDR1 reads LGHNA; CDR2 reads YNFKEQ. This CDR3 reads CASSRIDRPGSETQYF. The DNA for the CDR3 is TGTGCCAGCAGCCGGATAGACAGACCCGGTTCAGAGACCCAGTACTTC.

This clone was counted a single time. The rearrangement joins TRBV2 to TRBJ2-7; 11 nucleotides align to TRBD2. This CDR3 comprises 13 residues. Germline-derived CDR1 and CDR2 are SNHLY and FYNNEI. J lost 2 bases, V lost 8 bases, and 2 bases had no gene match. The CDR3 protein is CASLAGGPYEQYF. CDR3 bases: TGTGCCAGCTTAGCGGGGGGGCCCTACGAGCAGTACTTC.

Turning to this clone: Within the sample, other DNA sequences also encode this same CDR3. CDR3 region: CASSETGGDQPQHF. The CDR3 DNA is TGTGCCAGCAGCGAGACAGGGGGAGATCAGCCCCAGCATTTT. The V call is TRBV9, the J call TRBJ1-5, with 9 bases matching TRBD1. Germline CDR1 reads SGDLS; CDR2 reads YYNGEE. The length of the CDR3 is 14 residues. Trimming removed 3 bases from V and 5 bases from J; junction bases left unmatched: 3. The variable domain in full, with the rest retrieved from reference TRBV9 and TRBJ1-5, is DSGVTQTPKHLITATGQRVTLRCSPRSGDLSVYWYQQSLDQGLQFLIQYYNGEERAKGNILERFSAQQFPDLHSELNLSSLELGDSALYFCASSETGGDQPQHFGDGTRLSIL.

As for this clone: This may be a read error: a much more frequent sequence differs by one nucleotide. Other DNA sequences of this sample code for an identical CDR3. The CDR3 sequence: CASSYGGNTEAFF. The CDR3 DNA is TGTGCCAGCAGTTACGGCGGGAACACTGAAGCTTTCTTT. The rearrangement joins TRBV6-5 to TRBJ1-1; no clear D gene. CDR1 is MNHEY, CDR2 SVGAGI, per germline. V was pared by 2 bases and J by 1 base, with 5 bases between. This CDR3 spans 13 amino acids.

The V gene is TRBV9, the J gene TRBJ2-3, with 9 bases identical to TRBD2. The CDR3 has 15 residues. The V gene's germline CDR1 is SGDLS and CDR2 YYNGEE. V gave up 0 bases and J gave up 6 bases; unmatched junction bases: 5. The CDR3 DNA follows: TGTGCCAGCAGCGTAGCGGCTAGCGGGGAGGATACGCAGTATTTT. This sequence encodes CASSVAASGEDTQYF. The full variable domain, in which reference TRBV9 and TRBJ2-3 provide the parts outside the CDR3, is DSGVTQTPKHLITATGQRVTLRCSPRSGDLSVYWYQQSLDQGLQFLIQYYNGEERAKGNILERFSAQQFPDLHSELNLSSLELGDSALYFCASSVAASGEDTQYFGPGTRLTVL.

For this clone: At the DNA level, this CDR3 is encoded by other sequences in the same sample as well. This rearrangement joins TRBV7-9 to TRBJ2-7; D gene uncertain. With 2 bases removed from V and 1 base from J, the gap between germline ends came to 0 bases. The CDR3 sequence is 11 residues long. Germline loops: CDR1 SEHNR, CDR2 FQNEAQ (reference sequence). CDR3 sequence reads: CASSLSYEQYF. The CDR3 DNA reads TGTGCCAGCAGCTTATCCTACGAGCAGTACTTC.

The V gene is TRBV30, the J gene TRBJ1-1, with 9 nucleotides matching TRBD1. The V gene's germline CDR1 is GTSNPN and CDR2 SVGIG (reference sequence). The V and J ends lost 3 bases and 5 bases, in that order; junction bases with no gene match: 4. The CDR3 has 13 residues. The CDR3 reads CAWRGTGTTEAFF. The CDR3 DNA follows: TGTGCCTGGAGGGGGACAGGGACAACTGAAGCTTTCTTT.

The chain has TRBV7-8 and TRBJ2-6; D call uncertain. The CDR3 totals 16 residues. CDR1 and CDR2 from the germline V gene are SGHVS and FQNEAQ. Trimming took 2 bases from V and 1 from J, leaving 9 bases between them. The CDR3 nucleotides read TGTGCCAGCAGCTTATTCGAGGATTCTGGGGCCAACGTCCTGACTTTC. It specifies CASSLFEDSGANVLTF.

CDR3 DNA: TGTGCCAGCAGCTTAGGGCCGAGCACTGAAGCTTTCTTT. Translated: CASSLGPSTEAFF. J is TRBJ1-1 and V is TRBV11-2; no reliable D call. CDR1 and CDR2 (germline): SGHAT, FQNNGV. This CDR3 has 13 residues. V was trimmed by 1 base and J by 4 bases, leaving 7 bases between them. Supplemented by reference TRBV11-2 and TRBJ1-1, the full variable domain reads EAGVAQSPRYKIIEKRQSVAFWCNPISGHATLYWYQQILGQGPKLLIQFQNNGVVDDSQLPKDRFSAERLKGVDSTLKIQPAKLEDSAVYLCASSLGPSTEAFFGQGTRLTVV.

The rearrangement uses TRBV5-1 and TRBJ2-5; tentatively, D is TRBD1 (6 bases). V shed 0 bases and J shed 2 bases, with 8 bases lying between them. This CDR3 is 14 amino acids long. CDR1 is SGHRS and CDR2 is YFSETQ in the germline V gene. The CDR3 DNA reads as TGCGCCAGCAGCTTGGTGCAGGGGCAAGAGACCCAGTACTTC. Translated: CASSLVQGQETQYF.

This chain connects TRBV4-2 to TRBJ2-7; TRBD2 is a possible D gene (6 bases). With 0 bases removed from V and 9 bases from J, the gap between germline ends came to 12 bases. The CDR3 consists of 13 residues. The V gene's germline CDR1 is LGHNA and CDR2 YNFKEQ. The CDR3 DNA reads as TGTGCCAGCAGCCAAGAGGGCGGGGTCGGGCAGTACTTC. This encodes CASSQEGGVGQYF.

This clone was found once. The chain carries TRBV4-3 and TRBJ1-5, with 7 bases matching TRBD1. CDR3 length: 15 residues. With V trimmed by 4 bases and J by 1 base, 4 bases remained unmatched. Germline-derived CDR1 and CDR2 are LGHNA and YSLEER. CDR3 sequence reads: CASSPTGESNQPQHF. The CDR3, as DNA: TGCGCCAGCAGCCCCACAGGGGAGAGCAATCAGCCCCAGCATTTT.

The chain uses TRBV11-2 and TRBJ2-1; 7 nucleotides agree with TRBD2. CDR1 and CDR2 (germline): SGHAT, FQNNGV. The CDR3 is made up of 17 amino acids. The V and J ends lost 3 bases and 2 bases, in that order; junction bases with no gene match: 10. The CDR3 spells CASSFVLAGAAYNEQFF. In DNA form, the CDR3 reads TGTGCCAGCAGCTTCGTTTTAGCGGGCGCCGCCTACAATGAGCAGTTCTTC.

Concerning this clone itself: Within the sample, other DNA sequences also encode this same CDR3. The rearrangement uses TRBV6-5 and TRBJ2-2; 10 bases are shared with TRBD1. Germline CDR1 is MNHEY and CDR2 is SVGAGI. The CDR3 length is 15 residues. The junction had 7 bases not matched to a gene; V was cut back by 7 bases and J by 5 bases. For the CDR3, the DNA is TGTGCCAGCACCCGGGACAGGGGCAGGACCGGGGAGCTGTTTTTT. Translated: CASTRDRGRTGELFF.

The CDR3 nucleotides are TGTGCCAGCAGCCTTTCAGGGGGCTCTGAAGCTTTCTTT. It yields the protein CASSLSGGSEAFF. J is TRBJ1-1 and V is TRBV13, with 8 bases that match TRBD1. CDR3 length: 13 amino acids. The V and J ends lost 5 bases and 6 bases, in that order; junction bases with no gene match: 5. In germline, CDR1 is PRHDT, CDR2 FYEKMQ (reference sequence).

Comment on this clone: This sample also contains other DNA sequences that code for the same CDR3. The rearrangement joins TRBV5-6 to TRBJ2-2; D remains unclear. The CDR3 consists of 14 residues. Germline V gene sequence: CDR1 SGHDT, CDR2 YYEEEE. V gave up 1 base and J gave up 2 bases, with 6 bases separating them. The CDR3 is CASSLISNTGELFF. Here the CDR3 DNA reads TGTGCCAGCAGCTTGATTAGTAACACCGGGGAGCTGTTTTTT.